Listed below are T cell receptor beta chains from one sample, sequenced in a study of T cell repertoires in cytomegalovirus infection. TCRdb recomputed calls from the reads with MiXCR, one row per CDR3 protein. This table holds around 430,000 distinct CDR3 sequences, under 45% found once. No cognate antigen is known for these TCRs. Material: cultured PBMCs, obtained from culture after CMV antigen stimulation. These receptors were obtained from a human donor in good health (CMV status not recorded). Some clones in this sample may be carry-over from other donors' samples. Each CDR3 is given with its conserved first and last residue. A D gene is named only where the DNA matches it firmly. Some rows have no size entry. The others give once, few or many, or a class for an expanded clone.

J	V	size	D	DNA	CDR3
TRBJ2-7	TRBV12-3/TRBV12-4	.	.	TGTGCCAGCGGTGAATACGAGCAGTACTTC	CASGEYEQYF
TRBJ2-7	TRBV7-2	.	TRBD2	TGTGCCAGCAGCTCTTGGACTAGCGGGAGGTCTCTCGAGCAGTACTTC	CASSSWTSGRSLEQYF
TRBJ1-3	TRBV4-3	few	.	TGCGCCAGCAGCCTCTGGACTAACTCTGGAAACACCATATATTTT	CASSLWTNSGNTIYF
TRBJ1-1	TRBV19	.	.	TGTGCCAGTAGTGGGCCCAGAGGGGCGGGGAACACTGAAGCTTTCTTT	CASSGPRGAGNTEAFF
TRBJ2-6	TRBV7-2	few	TRBD1	TGTGCCAGCAGCTGGGCAGGGGGCTCTGGGGCCAACGTCCTGACTTTC	CASSWAGGSGANVLTF
TRBJ2-3	TRBV6-1	few	TRBD2	TGTGCCAGCAGTCAGAGCGGGACCACAGATACGCAGTATTTT	CASSQSGTTDTQYF
TRBJ2-5	TRBV7-4	.	.	TGTGCCAGCAGCTTAGGCGGGACATCAGGGGAGACCCAGTACTTC	CASSLGGTSGETQYF
TRBJ1-2	TRBV7-2	.	.	TGTGCCAGCAGCTTAGCGAGGGCTCAACGGTATGGCTACACCTTC	CASSLARAQRYGYTF
TRBJ2-2	TRBV19	few	.	TGTGCCAGTAGTATCTCCCGGGGCCGAAAAAACACCGGGGAGCTGTTTTTT	CASSISRGRKNTGELFF
TRBJ1-1	TRBV7-9	.	TRBD1	TGTGCCAGCAGCTTTCAACAGGGGAAGAACACTGAAGCTTTCTTT	CASSFQQGKNTEAFF
TRBJ2-3	TRBV6-1	few	TRBD2	TGTGCCAGCAGTGAGGTGGGGGGGTCCGCGGATACGCAGTATTTT	CASSEVGGSADTQYF
TRBJ1-1	TRBV7-2	.	.	TGTGCCAGCAGCTTAGCCCTCACTGGACAAGGAGGGACTGAAGCTTTCTTT	CASSLALTGQGGTEAFF
TRBJ2-4	TRBV10-3	.	.	TGTGCCATCAGTGAGTCGGGGGAAAACATTCAGTACTTC	CAISESGENIQYF
TRBJ2-5	TRBV7-2	.	TRBD2	TGTGCCAGCAGCCCCGGACTAGTTAGGGAGACCCAGTACTTC	CASSPGLVRETQYF
TRBJ1-1	TRBV7-9	.	.	TGTGCCAGCAGCCCCCCGCCGGGCGGGGAAAACACTGAAGCTTTCTTT	CASSPPPGGENTEAFF
TRBJ2-3	TRBV5-4	few	TRBD2	TGTGCCAGCAGCGTTGGACTAGCAGTTTTTGATACGCAGTATTTT	CASSVGLAVFDTQYF
TRBJ1-4	TRBV4-2	.	.	TGTGCCAGCAGCCAAGATCTGGGGGGGTCAACTAATGAAAAACTGTTTTTT	CASSQDLGGSTNEKLFF
TRBJ2-7	TRBV11-2	.	.	TGTGCCAGCAGTCCGGGCCGATCCCGGCGTTGGTACGAGCAGTACTTC	CASSPGRSRRWYEQYF
TRBJ2-7	TRBV19	.	.	TGTGCCAGTAACAACCTAGGCTCCTACGAGCAGTACTTC	CASNNLGSYEQYF
TRBJ2-3	TRBV7-2	.	TRBD2	TGTGCCAGCAGCTTAAGCGTAGCGGGAGGGGTCACAGATACGCAGTATTTT	CASSLSVAGGVTDTQYF
TRBJ2-3	TRBV7-6	.	TRBD1	TGTGCCAGCAGCTTAGGGGGTTGGACAGGGGAAAGGGATACGCAGTATTTT	CASSLGGWTGERDTQYF
TRBJ1-5	TRBV7-8	few	.	TGTGCCAGCAGCTCCAAATTTAATCAGCCCCAGCATTTT	CASSSKFNQPQHF
TRBJ2-3	TRBV24-1	.	.	TGTGCCACCCGTCCTAAGACCGACTTACAAGGAACGGATACGCAGTATTTT	CATRPKTDLQGTDTQYF
TRBJ2-3	TRBV13	.	TRBD2	TGTGCCAGCAGCCCTCGGACTAGATCAACGCCAGATACGCAGTATTTT	CASSPRTRSTPDTQYF
TRBJ1-6	TRBV7-8	many	TRBD1	TGTGCCAGCAGCCTACGTCAACGTTTGCCCAGGGGGGTAGGATCACCCCTCCACTTT	CASSLRQRLPRGVGSPLHF
TRBJ2-3	TRBV7-8	few	TRBD1	TGTGCCAGCAGCTCAAGCGGACAGGGTATACATACGCAGTATTTT	CASSSSGQGIHTQYF
TRBJ2-3	TRBV19	.	.	TGTGCCAGTAGTACGGTACGAGGCACAGATACGCAGTATTTT	CASSTVRGTDTQYF
TRBJ2-1	TRBV6-5	.	.	TGTGCCAGCAGTTACGTGTCCCGAAGTAATGAGCAGTTCTTC	CASSYVSRSNEQFF
TRBJ2-7	TRBV7-2	.	TRBD1	TGTGCCAGCAGCTTATTCGACAGGGGACGGGCTCGGCAGTACTTC	CASSLFDRGRARQYF
TRBJ2-5	TRBV24-1	.	.	TGTGCCACCAGTGATTCTACAGGGATCGTCGGAGAGACCCAGTACTTC	CATSDSTGIVGETQYF
TRBJ1-1	TRBV2	.	.	TGTGCCAGATCCAACAGGGCCACTGAAGCTTTCTTT	CARSNRATEAFF
TRBJ1-1	TRBV24-1	.	TRBD1	TGTGCCACCAGTGACCGGCGGGACAGGGGGCGAAGGGACACTGAAGCTTTCTTT	CATSDRRDRGRRDTEAFF
TRBJ2-2	TRBV19	.	TRBD2	TGTGCCAGTAGTTCAACGGGACTAGCGGGGGTCGCGACCGGGGAGCTGTTTTTT	CASSSTGLAGVATGELFF
TRBJ2-3	TRBV20-1	.	TRBD2	TGCAGTGCTAGGAACCAGCGGGAGGGCCGGGATACGCAGTATTTT	CSARNQREGRDTQYF
TRBJ2-1	TRBV12-3/TRBV12-4	.	.	TGTGCCAGCAGGAGCGTCCAACCGGGGTTAAATGAGCAGTTCTTC	CASRSVQPGLNEQFF
TRBJ2-7	TRBV4-2	.	TRBD1	TGTGCCAGCAGCCATCTCCCCACTCCGGGACAGGGGGTGTCAACCTACGAGCAGTACTTC	CASSHLPTPGQGVSTYEQYF
TRBJ1-3	TRBV7-9	.	.	TGTGCCAGCAGCCCCTACTGGACAGATACAAAAATTTCTGGAAACACCATATATTTT	CASSPYWTDTKISGNTIYF
TRBJ2-7	TRBV7-9	.	TRBD2	TGTGCCAGCAGCTCGAGCGGGAGGGCCGGGGAGCAGTACTTC	CASSSSGRAGEQYF
TRBJ2-5	TRBV7-2	.	.	TGTGCCAGCAGCCCCCGGACGGGGCCAGAGGCCCAGTACTTC	CASSPRTGPEAQYF
TRBJ1-2	TRBV19	.	.	TGTGCCAGTATAGGGGCGGCATATGGCTACACCTTC	CASIGAAYGYTF
TRBJ2-3	TRBV10-3	.	TRBD2	TGTGCCACCTGGGGCGGGACTAGCACCGGTCGCACAGATACGCAGTATTTT	CATWGGTSTGRTDTQYF
TRBJ2-7	TRBV6-8	.	TRBD1	TGTGCCAGCACTATGGACAGGGGCGAGCAGTACTTC	CASTMDRGEQYF
TRBJ2-7	TRBV6-5	few	TRBD2	TGTGCCAGCAGTGACGAGTTTTGGCCGGGAGGGCCCGTCGAGCAGTACTTC	CASSDEFWPGGPVEQYF
TRBJ1-1	TRBV4-1	few	.	TGCGCCAGCAGCCAAGTAGACGGGAACACTGAAGCTTTCTTT	CASSQVDGNTEAFF
TRBJ1-5	TRBV7-2	many	.	TGTGCCAGCAGCTTAGGAGGGGGTCAGCCCCAGCATTTT	CASSLGGGQPQHF
TRBJ1-4	TRBV7-7	.	.	TGTGCCAGCAGCCCCACAAACGACGAAAAACTGTTTTTT	CASSPTNDEKLFF
TRBJ1-6	TRBV4-2	few	TRBD1	TGTGCCAGCAGCCAAGAAACAGGGGCAATTTCACCCCTCCACTTT	CASSQETGAISPLHF
TRBJ2-1	TRBV24-1	.	TRBD2	TGTGCCACCAGCCCGGACCCGGGAGGCAATGAGCTGTTCTTC	CATSPDPGGNELFF
TRBJ2-7	TRBV27	.	.	TGTGCCAGCTGCCCAACTACGGGGCTGTACGAGCAGTACTTC	CASCPTTGLYEQYF
TRBJ1-2	TRBV6-8	.	.	TGTGCCAGCAGTTATGGCGGACACTATGGCTACACCTTC	CASSYGGHYGYTF
TRBJ2-3	TRBV19	.	TRBD2	TGTGCCAGTAGCCTGATAGCGGGAGTAAAGTTGGATACGCAGTATTTT	CASSLIAGVKLDTQYF
TRBJ2-7	TRBV7-2	.	.	TGTGCCACCCTTCCAACGTCTAGCCTCCGAACCTACGAGCAGTACTTC	CATLPTSSLRTYEQYF
TRBJ2-1	TRBV14	.	.	TGTGCCAGCAGCCAGGGGCGGGGACAATACAATGAGCAGTTCTTC	CASSQGRGQYNEQFF
TRBJ1-1	TRBV10-3	.	TRBD1	TGTGCCATCAGCCCCCGGGACAGGGCCATGAACACTGAAGCTTTCTTT	CAISPRDRAMNTEAFF